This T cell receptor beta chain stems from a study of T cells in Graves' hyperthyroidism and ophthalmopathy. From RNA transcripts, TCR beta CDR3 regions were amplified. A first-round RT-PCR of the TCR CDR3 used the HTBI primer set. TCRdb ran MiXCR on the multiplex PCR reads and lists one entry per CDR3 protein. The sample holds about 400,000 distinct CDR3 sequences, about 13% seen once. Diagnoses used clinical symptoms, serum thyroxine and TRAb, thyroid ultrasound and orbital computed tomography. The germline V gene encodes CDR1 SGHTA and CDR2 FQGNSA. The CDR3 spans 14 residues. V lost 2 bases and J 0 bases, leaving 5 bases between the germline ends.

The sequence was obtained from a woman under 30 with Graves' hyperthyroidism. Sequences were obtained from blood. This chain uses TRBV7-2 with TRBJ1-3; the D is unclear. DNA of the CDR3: TGTGCCAGCAGCTTATGGGTCTCTGGAAACACCATATATTTT. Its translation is CASSLWVSGNTIYF.